This TCR beta chain was sequenced in a study of T cell responses to AZD1222 COVID-19 vaccine. Sequenced by immunoSEQ multiplex PCR; TCRdb stores in-frame clones only, minus some. This sample yields about 64,000 clones, of which 80% are seen a single time; about an eighth belongs to the top ten. This CDR3 spans 15 amino acids. Germline V gene sequence: CDR1 MNHEY, CDR2 SVGAGI. V lost 5 bases, J lost 7 bases, and 18 bases lay in between. This clonotype was sampled from an adult who received the AZD1222 COVID-19 vaccine. Material: peripheral blood, obtained 28 days after the second AZD1222 dose. The chain has TRBV6-5 and TRBJ2-1, with D maybe TRBD1 (6 bases). CDR3 nucleotides: TGTGCCAGCAGTCCTTGGGCAGGGGAGAGGAATGAGCAGTTCTTC. Translated, it gives CASSPWAGERNEQFF.